This T cell receptor beta chain emerged from a study of blood T cell repertoires in COVID-19 (dated by TCRdb to the early 2020s). Context from the whole study: Samples covering the acute and convalescent phases of COVID-19 were provided by collaborators in the United States, Italy and Spain. The prospective study material was composed of cDNA or gDNA derived from T cells, B-cell-depleted T cells, or PBMCs. A freely available public database, intended as a resource for researchers studying the immune response to SARS-CoV-2, is where the repertoires were released. Sample metadata almost always included a de-identified subject ID, COVID-19 status, age in years and sex. The samples were drawn from two sources: the first 160 participants of the ongoing ImmuneRACE study, and fewer than 1,500 subjects contributed by 6 global collaborators. The dataset comprised deeply sampled blood TCRbeta repertoires from subjects exposed to, actively infected with, or recovered from COVID-19. Where available, HLA class I and class II types were obtained from metadata supplied by the sample provider rather than from assay-based typing. The paper as a whole reports these results and caveats: The amount of clinical and demographic metadata varied by source and participant and was provided uncurated.

In regard to this clone: Its antigen specificity is not known. Base qualities are missing; no much larger clone stands one base away.

Spanning cysteine to phenylalanine, the CDR3 consists of 17 amino acids. Only the CDR3 DNA is retained, 51 bases long and in frame from the first base. Via the germline V gene (reference sequence), CDR1 is SGHNT and CDR2 YYREEE. V lost 7 bases and J lost 10 bases, and the count of bases not matched to a germline gene is 18. TCRbeta CDR3 regions were amplified from genomic DNA by means of the immunoSEQ Assay, a bias-controlled multiplex PCR. The paper's data handling went like this. Nucleated cell counts per sample were estimated from amplification of reference gene primers within the assay. To quantify the absolute abundance of each unique TCRbeta CDR3 rearrangement, sequence reads were collapsed and filtered. For each sample, productive Simpson clonality was calculated as the square root of Simpson's diversity index over productive rearrangements. As stored in TCRdb, this immuneACCESS dataset retains in-frame rearrangements with V and J assigned. A fraction of the clones does not appear; measured against another copy, unresolved V genes explain less than half of the discrepancy, and the remainder lacks a known reason. Clone size and V and J calls were adopted from that table, with D and trimming inferred from the DNA. Here the sample has 150,000 to 200,000 clones; about nine tenths occur a single time. The ten most abundant clones make up roughly 1.6% of the sample.

Each collaborating institution followed its own protocols to collect whole blood in K2EDTA tubes. For TCRbeta analysis, collaborators shipped samples in one of three forms: frozen whole blood, isolated PBMCs, or DNA extracted from either of those sample types. The receptor chain draws on TRBV5-4 and TRBJ2-1, with TRBD2 identical over 12 junction bases. The clonotype comes from a woman aged 50 to 60 with acute or convalescent COVID-19. Source material: peripheral blood. The CDR3 reads as follows: CASGASGGAILFSEQFF. Read as DNA, the sequence is TGTGCCAGCGGGGCTAGCGGGGGGGCCATCCTGTTTTCGGAGCAGTTCTTC.